The 13 T cell receptor beta chains listed next were all sequenced from one sample in a study of shared clonotypes between healthy human individuals (dated by TCRdb to about 2020). For the CD8 naive samples, CD45RO-negative cells were positively selected for CCR7, yielding a CD45RA+CCR7+ population from which TemRA cells were excluded. Receptors were amplified or captured by the immunoSEQ multiplex PCR assay. TCRdb's version of the immuneACCESS table is confined to in-frame rearrangements and falls short of the full clone set. An unresolved V gene accounts for under half of the shortfall where checked; the remainder is of unknown origin. The sample data list hundreds of thousands of clones, and roughly 96% of these were observed just once. The ten largest clonotypes hold roughly 0.12% of the sample. Sequencing was performed on naive CD8+ T cells sorted from blood. The sample's cell subset or site label, in plain terms: CD45RA+CCR7+. The receptor set was obtained from a woman aged 25 to 39 in good health.

The rearrangement joins TRBV28 to TRBJ1-2; perhaps TRBD1 as D (6 bases). Between the trimmed V and J ends, which lost 6 bases and 4 bases, there was a span of 15 bases. The CDR3 contains 14 residues. Germline V gives CDR1 MDHEN, CDR2 SYDVKM. CDR3 nucleotide sequence: TGTGCCAGCAGCGGGGGCTCCATGATCTATGGCTACACCTTC. Translating it yields CASSGGSMIYGYTF.

The chain carries TRBV13 and TRBJ2-5, with 8 bases fitting TRBD1. CDR3 length equals 15 residues. Germline CDR1 is PRHDT and CDR2 is FYEKMQ (reference sequence). V shed 4 bases, J shed 5 bases, and the junction held 9 bases outside the gene matches. The CDR3 sequence: CASSSIQGVGETQYF. DNA of the CDR3: TGTGCCAGCAGCTCCATACAGGGGGTCGGGGAGACCCAGTACTTC.

The chain joins TRBV5-4 to TRBJ2-2; no reliable D call. Trimming removed 2 bases from V and 5 bases from J, with 13 bases in between. CDR3 length: 15 residues. CDR1 is SGHNT and CDR2 is YYREEE in the germline V gene (reference sequence). The CDR3 DNA reads as TGTGCCAGCAGCTTTGCCGAGTTTACAACCGGGGAGCTGTTTTTT. Residues: CASSFAEFTTGELFF.

The V and J genes are TRBV2 and TRBJ2-5, with TRBD2 as a possible D gene (6 bases). The J call may be in error: the DNA end matches TRBJ2-7 better. Germline CDR1 SNHLY, CDR2 FYNNEI. The CDR3 loop spans 15 amino acids. In DNA, the CDR3 is TGTGCCAGCAGGGGACTGGAGGGCGGGCTCTACGAGCAGTACTTC. Amino acids: CASRGLEGGLYEQYF.

The chain uses TRBV28 and TRBJ1-3, with a possible D match to TRBD1 (5 bases). The V gene lost 8 bases and the J gene lost 4 bases, with 15 bases spanning the gap. This CDR3 is built from 14 residues. The germline V gene encodes CDR1 MDHEN and CDR2 SYDVKM. The CDR3 loop is CASGWGDSGNTIYF. CDR3 sequence (DNA): TGTGCCAGCGGTTGGGGGGACTCCGGAAACACCATATATTTT.

V usage is TRBV7-9 and J usage is TRBJ2-7; TRBD1 might be the D (5 bases). V lost 8 bases and J lost 5, with 13 bases in between. The CDR3 loop spans 12 amino acids. Germline loops: CDR1 SEHNR, CDR2 FQNEAQ (reference sequence). CDR3 sequence: CASSATEDEQYF. In DNA, the CDR3 is TGTGCCAGCTCCGCGACAGAGGACGAGCAGTACTTC.

J is TRBJ1-4 and V is TRBV19; D gene unclear. Germline loops: CDR1 LNHDA, CDR2 SQIVND (reference sequence). CDR3 length: 15 amino acids. Trimming left V 7 bases short and J 7 bases short, with 19 bases between. Here the CDR3 reads CASTLRDRGGEKLFF. The CDR3 DNA sequence: TGTGCCAGTACCCTCCGGGATCGGGGTGGTGAAAAACTGTTTTTT.

This clone appeared once. The chain carries TRBV11-2 and TRBJ1-3; D ambiguous. This CDR3 is built from 14 residues. V shed 0 bases and J shed 2 bases, with 5 bases lying between them. The germline V gene has CDR1 SGHAT and CDR2 FQNNGV. The CDR3 is CASSLDYTGNTIYF. In DNA form, the CDR3 reads TGTGCCAGCAGCTTAGATTACACTGGAAACACCATATATTTT.

Of note for this clone: Other DNA sequences of this sample code for an identical CDR3. The chain joins TRBV9 to TRBJ2-6; tentatively, D is TRBD1 (6 bases). Trimming removed 3 bases from V and 4 bases from J, with 11 bases in between. CDR1 and CDR2 from the germline V gene are SGDLS and YYNGEE. The length of the CDR3 is 15 residues. The CDR3 DNA follows: TGTGCCAGCAGCGGCCAGGGGTCAGGGGCCAACGTCCTGACTTTC. It translates to CASSGQGSGANVLTF.

The rearrangement joins TRBV5-1 to TRBJ2-7, with 9 bases identical to TRBD1. This CDR3 is 14 amino acids long. Trimming took 1 base from V and 3 from J; bases not matched to a gene: 2. Looked up from germline, CDR1 is SGHRS and CDR2 is YFSETQ. CDR3 amino acids: CASSLRTGVYEQYF. The DNA for the CDR3 is TGCGCCAGCAGCTTGAGGACAGGGGTCTACGAGCAGTACTTC.

This clone was counted a single time. Other DNA sequences within the sample encode an identical CDR3. The rearrangement uses TRBV27 and TRBJ2-7, with 9 nucleotides matching TRBD1. The germline V gene has CDR1 MNHEY and CDR2 SMNVEV (reference sequence). The CDR3 totals 14 residues. V was clipped by 8 bases and J by 4 bases; unmatched bases: 9. This CDR3 is CASSAGQGGYEQYF. In nucleotides, the CDR3 is TGTGCCAGCTCGGCGGGACAGGGAGGTTACGAGCAGTACTTC.

This chain joins TRBV19 and TRBJ2-1; D remains ambiguous. The V gene lost 6 bases and the J gene lost 4 bases, with 10 bases spanning the gap. Germline V CDR1 and CDR2: LNHDA, SQIVND (reference sequence). The CDR3 sequence is 13 residues long. CDR3 in DNA: TGTGCCAGTAGCCGGATGGGATACAATGAGCAGTTCTTC. Encoded protein: CASSRMGYNEQFF.

V is TRBV4-1 and J is TRBJ2-5; D not resolved. The DNA end lines up better with TRBJ2-7; the J call may be wrong. The CDR3 spans 16 residues. The germline gives CDR1 MGHRA, CDR2 YSYEKL. CDR3 protein: CASSPGRPRSSYEQYF. CDR3 bases: TGCGCCAGCAGCCCCGGTCGTCCTCGGAGCTCCTACGAGCAGTACTTC.